The source of this T cell receptor beta chain is a study of blood T cell repertoires in COVID-19 (dated by TCRdb to 2020 to 2021). Study-level background: Samples from collaborators originated in the United States, Italy and Spain and spanned both the acute and convalescent phases of COVID-19. The material from the prospective study consisted of cDNA or gDNA derived from T cells, B-cell-depleted T cells, or PBMCs. Subjects who had been exposed to COVID-19, were actively infected with it, or had recovered from it provided the deeply sampled blood TCRbeta repertoires that made up the dataset. A freely available public database, intended as a resource for researchers studying the immune response to SARS-CoV-2, is where the repertoires were released. Samples came from the ongoing ImmuneRACE study (first 160 participants) plus 1,254 subjects from 6 global collaborators. Nearly every sample came with metadata listing a de-identified subject ID, COVID-19 status, age in years and sex. Where available, HLA class I and class II types were obtained from metadata supplied by the sample provider rather than from assay-based typing. The paper's findings and limits, for the study overall: How much clinical and demographic metadata was included differed by source and by participant, and the metadata was provided uncurated.

The collaborating institutions used their own protocols to collect whole blood in K2EDTA tubes. For TCRbeta analysis, collaborator samples were shipped as frozen whole blood, as isolated PBMCs, or as DNA extracted from either sample type. This clone has a single count. It has no known antigen specificity. Within one base of it there is no much larger clone, and no base qualities were kept. V is shortened by 1 base, J by 5 bases, and the region joining them spans 12 bases. From the germline V gene (reference sequence), CDR1 is SEHNR and CDR2 is FQNEAQ. Inclusive of the bounding cysteine and phenylalanine, the CDR3 is 15 residues long. Only the CDR3 DNA is retained, 45 bases long and in frame from the first base. TCRbeta CDR3 regions were amplified from genomic DNA using the immunoSEQ Assay, a bias-controlled multiplex PCR. The study's own analysis went as follows. The number of nucleated cells in each sample was estimated by amplification of reference gene primers within the assay. To quantify the absolute abundance of each unique TCRbeta CDR3 rearrangement, sequence reads were collapsed and filtered. For each sample, productive Simpson clonality was calculated as the square root of Simpson's diversity index across productive rearrangements. Imported from immuneACCESS, the table was reduced by TCRdb to in-frame sequences with V and J called. These copies leave out some clones; in studies compared against another copy, an unresolved V gene accounts for under half, and the cause of the remainder is not known. V and J calls and clone size follow that table, whereas D and trimming were derived from the DNA. Counted in this sample were 91,000 or so clones; 86% of them appeared once. The ten most abundant clones make up approximately 13% of the sample.

This sequence originates from a woman in her sixties or seventies in a cohort sampled during active or convalescent COVID-19. The specimen was peripheral blood. The V and J segments used are TRBV7-9 and TRBJ1-5, with an unclear D gene assignment. The nucleotide sequence reads TGTGCCAGCAGCTTAGGAATAAGAGGAGATCAGCCCCAGCATTTT. The resulting protein is CASSLGIRGDQPQHF. The reference TRBV7-9 and TRBJ1-5 proteins fill in what lies around the CDR3, so the full variable domain reads DTGVSQNPRHKITKRGQNVTFRCDPISEHNRLYWYRQTLGQGPEFLTYFQNEAQLEKSRLLSDRFSAERPKGSFSTLEIQRTEQGDSAMYLCASSLGIRGDQPQHFGDGTRLSIL.